This TCR beta chain was captured in a study of spatial heterogeneity in lung cancer. Study-level information: Compared with alpha-chain sequences, beta-chain sequences were consistently detected in greater numbers.

Time point indicated: sample taken at primary tumor resection. Untreated early-stage non-small cell lung cancer patients, roughly 75 in total, were the donors. The authors sequenced whole RNA from tumor, nontumor lung or frozen PBMC without sorting. V trimming: 6 bases; J trimming: 8 bases; junction bases outside the gene matches: 6. Germline CDR1 reads ENHRY; CDR2 reads SYGVKD. CDR3 size: 15 residues. Via MiXCR, TCRdb re-called the 5' RACE reads, giving one row per CDR3 protein. The sample consists of about 11,000 distinct CDR3 sequences, 5% to 6% of them appearing once. Study-wide results and caveats: Alpha chains reached an estimated coverage of roughly 7% of tumor T cells, and beta chains approximately 13%. Expanded alpha and beta TCR counts within tumors tracked tumor mutation counts.

In this sample, this clonotype turned up many times. The antigen remains unidentified. This sample comprised lung tumor tissue, obtained at surgery. The chain couples TRBV10-3 to TRBJ2-1, with TRBD2 matching over 14 bases. The TCR sequence derives from a male donor with early-stage non-small cell lung cancer. This CDR3 reads CAIRPGLAGVDEQFF. The CDR3 coding sequence is TGTGCCATCAGACCGGGACTAGCGGGAGTCGATGAGCAGTTCTTC.